The 14 T cell receptor beta chains below were found in one sample sequenced in a study of blood T cell repertoires in COVID-19. Profiling relied on immunoSEQ multiplex PCR, and the TCRdb table lists in-frame clones only, not all of them. Among roughly 70,000 clones listed, less than 85% were seen once. The sample taken for sequencing was peripheral blood. The receptors here all came from a man aged 60 to 69 with acute or convalescent COVID-19.

V and J are TRBV10-2 and TRBJ2-4; no reliable D call. Trimming took 0 bases from V and 3 from J, leaving 12 bases between them. From germline, CDR1 is WSHSY and CDR2 SAAADI. The CDR3 is 16 residues long. CDR3 amino acids: CASSESYHLFKNIQYF. CDR3 nucleotides: TGCGCCAGCAGTGAGTCGTATCACCTATTCAAAAACATTCAGTACTTC.

A remark on this clone: This is likely an artifact of a read error, given a far larger clone one base away. The gene calls are TRBV7-8 and TRBJ2-5; maybe TRBD2 (7 bases). Germline V gene data show CDR1 as SGHVS and CDR2 as FQNEAQ. This CDR3 has 16 amino acids. The CDR3 sequence is CARSLGWGGAQETQYF. In DNA form, the CDR3 reads TGTGCCCGCAGCTTAGGGTGGGGGGGGGCCCAAGAGACCCAGTACTTC.

The chain is built from TRBV5-1 and TRBJ1-4; tentative D call: TRBD1 (5 bases). The CDR3 length is 13 residues. Germline assignment: CDR1 SGHRS and CDR2 YFSETQ. V lost 3 bases to trimming and J lost 7 bases, with 10 bases between them. The CDR3, as DNA: TGCGCCAGCAGCTCAGGGATTGGTGAAAAACTGTTTTTT. This encodes CASSSGIGEKLFF.

The chain couples TRBV10-1 to TRBJ2-2, with 9 nucleotides matching TRBD2. CDR1 WNHNN and CDR2 SYGVQD come from the germline V gene (reference sequence). CDR3 length equals 18 residues. J gave up 1 base and V 2 bases, and 8 bases lay outside the gene matches. As DNA, the CDR3 is TGCGCCAGCAGTGAGCCCCAGCGGGGGGCCGGGAACACCGGGGAGCTGTTTTTT. Protein product: CASSEPQRGAGNTGELFF.

This clone was picked up a small number of times. This chain joins TRBV6-5 and TRBJ2-1; no firm D call. Germline lookup yields CDR1 MNHEY and CDR2 SVGAGI. The CDR3 runs 13 residues. Trimming stripped 2 bases from V and 9 bases from J, with 11 bases between. The DNA of the CDR3 is TGTGCCAGCAGTTACAAAGAATACGGTGAGCAGTTCTTC. It yields the protein CASSYKEYGEQFF.

The chain employs TRBV11-2 and TRBJ2-3, with TRBD2 matching 9 bases. The germline V gene encodes CDR1 SGHAT and CDR2 FQNNGV. With 2 bases clipped from V and 5 bases from J, the junction kept 5 bases outside the gene matches. There are 15 residues in the CDR3. The CDR3 region is CASSLYAGGIDTQYF. CDR3 bases: TGTGCCAGCAGCTTATACGCGGGGGGGATAGATACGCAGTATTTT.

This chain connects TRBV9 to TRBJ2-7, with D possibly matching TRBD1 (7 bases). This CDR3 has 14 amino acids. Germline V gene sequence: CDR1 SGDLS, CDR2 YYNGEE. Trimming cost V 4 bases and J 2 bases, with 13 bases left between them. CDR3 coding DNA: TGTGCCAGCAGCCCCAGGGGGGCCCCCTACGAGCAGTACTTC. Translating gives CASSPRGAPYEQYF.

The chain carries TRBV5-1 and TRBJ2-1, with unresolved D. With 4 bases removed from V and 5 bases from J, the gap between germline ends came to 16 bases. The CDR3 sequence is 15 residues long. Germline CDR1 and CDR2: SGHRS and YFSETQ. CDR3 nucleotide sequence: TGCGCCAGCAGCCTAATAAAAAATTCAAACAATGAGCAGTTCTTC. As protein: CASSLIKNSNNEQFF.

The gene calls are TRBV2 and TRBJ1-3; D is ambiguous. The V end was cut by 0 bases, the J end by 3 bases, with 6 bases between. The germline CDR1 and CDR2 sequences are SNHLY and FYNNEI. The CDR3 contains 14 residues. CDR3 amino acids: CASSEARSGNTIYF. The CDR3 nucleotides read TGTGCCAGCAGTGAAGCCCGGAGTGGAAACACCATATATTTT.

The chain couples TRBV24-1 to TRBJ1-2; D call uncertain. The CDR3 contains 13 residues. Between the trimmed V and J ends, which lost 3 bases and 6 bases, there was a span of 10 bases. CDR1 and CDR2 from the germline V gene are KGHDR and SFDVKD. CDR3 nucleotides: TGTGCCACCAGTGATCCTACGGAGAATGGCTACACCTTC. Its translation: CATSDPTENGYTF.

The rearrangement joins TRBV4-2 to TRBJ2-1, with TRBD1 matching over 10 bases. Germline lookup yields CDR1 LGHNA and CDR2 YNFKEQ. Germline trimming cut 0 bases from V and 8 bases from J; bases unmatched to any gene: 4. The length of the CDR3 is 15 residues. CDR3 in amino acids: CASSQDGTGEDEQFF. The CDR3 DNA reads as TGTGCCAGCAGCCAAGACGGGACAGGGGAGGATGAGCAGTTCTTC.

The table lists this clone with a few counts. The chain couples TRBV5-4 to TRBJ2-1; TRBD2 aligns across 8 bases. CDR3 length equals 15 residues. The germline CDR1 and CDR2 sequences are SGHNT and YYREEE (reference sequence). V lost 0 bases to trimming and J lost 6 bases; unmatched junction nucleotides: 5. The chain's CDR3 is CASSLELAALNEQFF. The CDR3 coding sequence is TGTGCCAGCAGCTTGGAACTAGCGGCCCTCAATGAGCAGTTCTTC.

The sample holds a few counts of this clone. The V gene is TRBV9, the J gene TRBJ1-6; D unresolved. CDR1 SGDLS and CDR2 YYNGEE come from the germline V gene. The ends were cut back, 1 base at V and 12 bases at J, with 2 bases in the middle. CDR3 length: 10 residues. CDR3: CASSVRPLHF. In DNA form, the CDR3 reads TGTGCCAGCAGCGTACGACCCCTCCACTTT.

This clone was observed a single time. The V call is TRBV11-2, the J call TRBJ1-5, with D perhaps matching TRBD1 (5 bases). The CDR3 totals 15 residues. The germline CDR1 and CDR2 sequences are SGHAT and FQNNGV. Trimming shortened V by 2 bases and J by 1 base, and 9 bases separated the two germline ends. The DNA for the CDR3 is TGTGCCAGCAGCTTAAACAGGATGAGCAATCAGCCCCAGCATTTT. Protein: CASSLNRMSNQPQHF.